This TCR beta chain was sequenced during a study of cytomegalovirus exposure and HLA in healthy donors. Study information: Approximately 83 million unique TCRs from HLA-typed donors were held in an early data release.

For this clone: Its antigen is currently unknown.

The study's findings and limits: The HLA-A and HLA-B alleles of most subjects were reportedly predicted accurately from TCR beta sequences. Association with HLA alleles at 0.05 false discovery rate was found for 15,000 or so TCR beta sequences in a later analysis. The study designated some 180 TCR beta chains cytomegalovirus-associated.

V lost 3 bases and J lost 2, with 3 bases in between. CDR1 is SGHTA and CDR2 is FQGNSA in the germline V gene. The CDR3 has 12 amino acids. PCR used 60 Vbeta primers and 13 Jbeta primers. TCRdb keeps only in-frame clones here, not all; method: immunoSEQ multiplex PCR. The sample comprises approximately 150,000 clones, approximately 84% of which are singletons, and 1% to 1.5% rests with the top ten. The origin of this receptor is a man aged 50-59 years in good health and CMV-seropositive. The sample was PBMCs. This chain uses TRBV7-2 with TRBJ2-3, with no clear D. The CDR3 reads CASSFYTDTQYF. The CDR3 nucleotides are TGTGCCAGCAGCTTTTACACAGATACGCAGTATTTT.